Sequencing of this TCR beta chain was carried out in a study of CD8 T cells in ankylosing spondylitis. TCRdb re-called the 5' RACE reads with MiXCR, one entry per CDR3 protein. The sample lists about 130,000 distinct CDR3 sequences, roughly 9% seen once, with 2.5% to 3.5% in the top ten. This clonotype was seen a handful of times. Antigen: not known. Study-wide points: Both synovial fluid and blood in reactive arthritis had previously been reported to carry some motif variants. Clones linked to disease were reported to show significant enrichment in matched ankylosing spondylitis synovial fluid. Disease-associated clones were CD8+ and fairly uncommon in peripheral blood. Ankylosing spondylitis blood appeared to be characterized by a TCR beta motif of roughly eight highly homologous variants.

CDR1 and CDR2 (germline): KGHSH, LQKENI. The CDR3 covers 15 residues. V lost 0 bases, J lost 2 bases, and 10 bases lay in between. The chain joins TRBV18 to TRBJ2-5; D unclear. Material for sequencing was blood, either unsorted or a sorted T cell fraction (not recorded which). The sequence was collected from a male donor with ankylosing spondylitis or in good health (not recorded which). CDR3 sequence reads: CASSPPWSKQETQYF. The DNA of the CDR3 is TGTGCCAGCTCACCACCGTGGAGCAAACAAGAGACCCAGTACTTC. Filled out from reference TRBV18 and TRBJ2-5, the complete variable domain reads NAGVMQNPRHLVRRRGQEARLRCSPMKGHSHVYWYRQLPEEGLKFMVYLQKENIIDESGMPKERFSAEFPKEGPSILRIQQVVRGDSAAYFCASSPPWSKQETQYFGPGTRLLVL.